This T cell receptor (beta chain) emerged from a study of shared T cell receptors in the human thymus (dated by TCRdb to the early 2020s). Looking at the study overall: The study examined how the human thymus generates shared, self-reactive T-cell receptor alpha chains.

The library came from the immunoSEQ multiplex PCR assay. TCRdb re-hosts the immuneACCESS table, in-frame sequences only. Its copies lack some clones; in the studies checked, an unresolved V gene accounts for under half of them, and the cause for the rest is not known. For this sample the table gives 700,000 or so clones, of which 75% to 90% were detected only once. The top ten constitute about 0.0098% of the sample. A remark on this clone: It lacks a known antigen. Qualities for individual bases were not recorded, and no much larger clone is one base off.

The germline V gene encodes CDR1 SGHTA and CDR2 FQGTGA. The CDR3 measures 13 amino acids from cysteine to phenylalanine. Of all the DNA, just the CDR3 is kept, 39 bases in frame from base 1. This same sample was also part of a study on human thymus T cells. According to the second study: Donors were immunologically healthy infants undergoing open corrective cardiac surgery for congenital heart defects in Finland. Thymus tissue was collected as surgical resects that were removed during corrective cardiac surgery. Both the thymic and the peripheral blood repertoires appeared to show biased V and J gene segment usage. The related research found that thymic TCR repertoires overlapped highly between unrelated individuals. The study described the TCR alpha and beta repertoires in under ten infant thymus samples and four matching peripheral blood samples. The cohort included six male and two female infants, with donor ages spanning 7 to 244 days. Thymocytes were freed from the tissue by mechanical means and kept at -70 degrees C as pellets of roughly 10-32 million cells. A QIAsymphony instrument was used to extract genomic DNA from frozen cell pellets. Using the immunoSEQ multiplex PCR assay, the TCRB and TCRAD loci were amplified from a standardized quantity of quality-controlled genomic DNA. Amplicons spanned the V(D)J region at a length sufficient to cover the CDR3 and identify V and J genes. The commercial immunoSEQ service was used to sequence amplicons on an Illumina platform. Corrections for primer bias and sequencing errors followed previously described methods, while TCRAD and TCRB definitions were based on the IMGT database. Repertoires were analysed with immunoSEQ Analyzer 3.0 and VDJTools, covering basic statistics, V/J segment usage, diversity estimates, rarefaction and pairwise overlap. Diversity was estimated using the Chao1, ChaoE, Efron-Thisted, Shannon and inverse Simpson indices, and was also estimated on datasets down-sampled to the size of the smallest sample. Repertoire overlap was assessed by strict matching of CDR3 nucleotide sequence, V gene and J gene, and clustering was done by Jaccard-based multidimensional scaling. Thymus samples yielded on average around 850,000 unique TCRB clonotypes, compared with 80,000 to 85,000 from blood samples.

The source of this sequence is a girl in the first two years of life with a congenital heart defect. Donor details come from another sample of the same person, matched by shared clones. The sequenced sample was thymocytes. The V and J segments used are TRBV7-3 and TRBJ2-5, with no reliable assignment of the D segment. The CDR3 reads CASQAAPEETQYF. The sequenced DNA is TGTGCTAGCCAGGCTGCCCCTGAAGAGACCCAGTACTTC.